This T cell receptor (beta chain) was profiled in a study of CD8+CD57+ T cells in acquired aplastic anemia (dated by TCRdb to the late 2010s). Turning to the overall study: A mean of 3.2 ug of DNA, ranging from about 0.17 to 30 ug, was extracted from sorted CD4+ and CD8+ cells. CD8+CD57+ expansion was defined as a frequency above the mean frequency observed in healthy subjects. General findings and caveats noted by the study authors: Patients and healthy controls showed no significant difference in CD8+ Simpson's diversity (P=0.060). Roughly 29 CD8+ CDR3 sequences were found in both patients and controls but appeared to be highly expressed in patients and within the immunodominant clones of the patients.

This clonotype has a single count. Its antigen has not been determined. No much larger clone exists at a distance of one base, and base qualities are not known. One read amounts to weak evidence. From the germline V gene, CDR1 is SGHTA and CDR2 is FQGNSA. The CDR3 contains 15 residues, cysteine and phenylalanine counted. Here the CDR3 DNA is all that survives: 45 bases in frame from base 1. The V and J ends are trimmed by 2 bases and 9 bases, leaving 19 bases between them. Patients chosen for sequencing had shown expansion of CD8+CD57+ cells by flow cytometry. Every patient had severe acquired aplastic anemia, diagnosed using the International Study of Aplastic Anemia and Agranulocytosis and Camitta criteria. No therapy had been received by the patients at the time of blood sampling. TCR repertoires of sorted CD4+ and CD8+ blood T cells from severe aplastic anemia patients and healthy subjects were deep-sequenced in the study. Patients were enrolled in the USA under clinicaltrials.gov protocols 00001620, 01623167, 00001397, 00071045, 00081523 and 00961064. Ficoll-Paque density gradient centrifugation was used to isolate peripheral blood mononuclear cells. Before DNA extraction, CD4+ and CD8+ T cells were sorted by FACS or by magnetic beads.

Genomic DNA served as template for TCR beta VDJ combination and CDR3 sequence profiling. An Illumina HiSeq 2000 was the platform used for TCR repertoire sequencing. Per the source publication's procedure: TRBV/TRBJ rearrangement plots, CDR3 size and DJ length profiles, and Simpson's diversity index were used to evaluate the repertoires. The most abundant DNA sequence in the deep sequencing data was defined as the immunodominant clone. CDR3 amino acid sequences were checked for sharing across subjects and were also compared against the VDJdb database and published repertoires. TCRdb reprocessing: public reads trimmed at Q25 with fastp, clones called with MiXCR, in-frame beta chains kept. Rows merge per CDR3 protein into single entries with the most common DNA and genes. V and J calls and clone size were set by TCRdb, not the authors. This sample gives over 150,000 distinct CDR3 sequences in total; roughly two thirds of them show up just once. The biggest ten clones account for about 50% of the sample.

The receptor comes from a human donor with aplastic anemia. The V and J genes are TRBV7-2 and TRBJ2-5; the D region possibly corresponds to TRBD2 (5 bases align). Sequenced input: sorted CD4+, CD8+, or CD8+CD57+ T cells (not recorded which) from PBMCs. This receptor carries the CDR3 CASSLYSGGESSQYF. The nucleotide sequence is given as TGTGCCAGCAGCTTATACAGCGGCGGAGAGTCGTCCCAGTACTTC.